This T cell receptor beta chain comes out of a study of identical twins. TCRdb passed the 5' RACE reads through MiXCR, listing each CDR3 protein once. The data contain some 760,000 distinct CDR3 sequences, 18% of them singletons. This CDR3 region has 14 residues. The junction had 6 bases not matched to a gene; V was cut back by 10 bases and J by 5 bases. These data also formed part of another study, on T cells expressing NK-cell markers.

Sequenced sample: PBMCs. This chain joins TRBV12-3 or TRBV12-4 and TRBJ2-2; 11 nucleotides line up with TRBD1. The TCR comes from a woman aged 18 to 35 in good health. CDR3 DNA: TGTGCCACCCATGGACAGGGGGCAACCGGGGAGCTGTTTTTT. Encoded protein: CATHGQGATGELFF.